This T cell receptor beta chain was profiled in a study of chemoradiotherapy in HPV16-positive cancers. Turning to the study itself: Two HPV16-positive patients' cells yielded candidate HPV-specific clones and common motifs.

Germline V CDR1 and CDR2: SNHLY, FYNNEI. Losses at the gene ends were 6 bases for V and 5 bases for J; bases not matched to a gene: 4. CDR3 length equals 14 residues. Profiled with immunoSEQ multiplex PCR; TCRdb holds only in-frame clones, not every one. Found here are over 10,000 clones, about 80% of them singletons; the top ten hold about 1.4%. The chain couples TRBV2 to TRBJ1-4; 9 nucleotides line up with TRBD1. The sample was gathered from a patient who underwent chemoradiotherapy. This receptor was identified in a human donor with HPV-associated anogenital cancer. Written as DNA, the CDR3 is TGTGCCAGCAGGTTAGGGACAGGGAATGAAAAACTGTTTTTT. This encodes CASRLGTGNEKLFF.